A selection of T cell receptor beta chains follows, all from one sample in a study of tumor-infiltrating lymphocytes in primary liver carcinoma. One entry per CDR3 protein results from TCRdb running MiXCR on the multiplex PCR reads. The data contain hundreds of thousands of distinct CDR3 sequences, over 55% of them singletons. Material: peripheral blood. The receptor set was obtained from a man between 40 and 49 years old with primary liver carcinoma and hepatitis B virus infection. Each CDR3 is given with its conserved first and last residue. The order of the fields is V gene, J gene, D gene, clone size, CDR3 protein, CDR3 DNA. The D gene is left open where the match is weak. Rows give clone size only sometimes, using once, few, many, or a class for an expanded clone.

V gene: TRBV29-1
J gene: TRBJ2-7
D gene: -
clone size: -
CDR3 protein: CSASDSAYKLYF
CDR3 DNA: TGCAGCGCCTCGGATAGCGCCTACAAGCTGTACTTC

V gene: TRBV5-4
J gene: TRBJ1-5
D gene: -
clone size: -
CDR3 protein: CASSLVGPDSSQPQHF
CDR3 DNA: TGTGCCAGCAGCTTGGTGGGGCCGGATAGCAGTCAGCCCCAGCATTTT

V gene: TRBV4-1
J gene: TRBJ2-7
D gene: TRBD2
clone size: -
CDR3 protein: CTNSQERGRGYGQYF
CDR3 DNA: TGCACCAACAGCCAAGAGCGGGGACGGGGCTACGGGCAGTACTTC

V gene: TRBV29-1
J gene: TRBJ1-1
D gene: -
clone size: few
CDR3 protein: CGASGGWALNTEAFF
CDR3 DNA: TGCGGCGCATCGGGGGGGTGGGCTTTGAACACTGAAGCTTTCTTT

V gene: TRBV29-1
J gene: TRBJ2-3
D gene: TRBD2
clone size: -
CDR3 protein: CSTVPLAGGTDTQYF
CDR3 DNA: TGCAGCACCGTCCCTCTAGCGGGAGGCACAGATACGCAGTATTTC

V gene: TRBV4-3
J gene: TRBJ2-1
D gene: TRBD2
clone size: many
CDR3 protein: CASSQVGGLAGGNEQFF
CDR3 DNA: TGCGCCAGCAGCCAAGTTGGAGGACTAGCGGGAGGCAATGAGCAGTTCTTC

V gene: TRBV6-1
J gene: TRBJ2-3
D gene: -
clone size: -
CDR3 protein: CASSEQEATDTQYF
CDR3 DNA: TGTGCCAGCAGTGAGCAGGAAGCAACAGATACGCAGTATTTT

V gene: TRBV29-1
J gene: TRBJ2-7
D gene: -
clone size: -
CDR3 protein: CSVRGRDSCYVQYF
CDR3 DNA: TGCAGCGTGAGGGGCCGGGATAGCTGCTACGTGCAGTACTTC

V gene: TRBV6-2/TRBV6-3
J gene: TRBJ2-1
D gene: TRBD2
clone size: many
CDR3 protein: CASRRHLAGDANEQFF
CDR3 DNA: TGTGCCAGCAGACGACACTTAGCGGGAGATGCCAATGAGCAGTTCTTC

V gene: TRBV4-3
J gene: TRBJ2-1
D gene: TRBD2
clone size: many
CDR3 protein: CASSRTSGGGNEQFF
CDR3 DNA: TGCGCCAGCAGTCGGACTAGCGGGGGGGGTAATGAGCAGTTCTTC

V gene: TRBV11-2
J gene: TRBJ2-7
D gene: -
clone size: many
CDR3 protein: CASSLDLQRDEQYF
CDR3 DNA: TGTGCCAGCAGCTTAGATCTTCAAAGGGACGAGCAGTACTTC

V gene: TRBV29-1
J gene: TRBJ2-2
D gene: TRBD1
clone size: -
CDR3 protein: CSVIPTGWDTGNLFF
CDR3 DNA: TGCAGCGTTATACCGACAGGGTGGGACACCGGGAACCTGTTTTTT

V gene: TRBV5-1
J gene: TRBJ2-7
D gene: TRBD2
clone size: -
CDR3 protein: CASSSTGTSGYEQYF
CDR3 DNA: TGCGCCAGCAGCTCAACCGGGACTAGCGGATACGAGCAGTACTTC

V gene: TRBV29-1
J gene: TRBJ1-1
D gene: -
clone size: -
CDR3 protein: CGAIGQNTEALF
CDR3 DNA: TGCGGCGCCATTGGACAAAACACTGAAGCTTTATTT

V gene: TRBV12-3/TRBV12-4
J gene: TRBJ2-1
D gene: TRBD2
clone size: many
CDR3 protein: CASSLISGRGNEQFF
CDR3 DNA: TGTGCCAGCAGTTTAATCAGCGGGAGAGGAAATGAGCAGTTCTTC

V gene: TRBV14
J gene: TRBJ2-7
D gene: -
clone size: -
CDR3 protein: CANSLQGGEQYF
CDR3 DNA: TGTGCCAACAGCCTTCAGGGTGGAGAGCAGTACTTC

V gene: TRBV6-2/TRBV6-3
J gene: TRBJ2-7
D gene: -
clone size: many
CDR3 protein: CASSYFSYEQYF
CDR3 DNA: TGTGCCAGCAGTTACTTTTCCTACGAGCAGTACTTC

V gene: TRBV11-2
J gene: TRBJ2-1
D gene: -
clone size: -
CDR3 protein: CASSASSESSYNEHFF
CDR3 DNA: TGTGCCAGCAGCGCGAGTAGCGAGAGTTCATACAATGAGCACTTCTTC

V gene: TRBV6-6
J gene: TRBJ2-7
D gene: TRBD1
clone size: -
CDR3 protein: CASSDRDRGRMEQYF
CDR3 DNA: TGTGCCAGCAGTGACCGGGACAGGGGGCGAATGGAGCAGTACTTC

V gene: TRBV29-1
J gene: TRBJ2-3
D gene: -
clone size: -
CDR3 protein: CSTRDRESTDTQYF
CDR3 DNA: TGCAGCACTAGGGATAGGGAGAGCACAGATACGCAGTATTTT

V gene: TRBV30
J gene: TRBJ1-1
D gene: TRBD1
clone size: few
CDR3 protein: CAWSVLGQGTEAFF
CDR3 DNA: TGTGCCTGGAGTGTACTCGGACAGGGTACTGAAGCTTTCTTT

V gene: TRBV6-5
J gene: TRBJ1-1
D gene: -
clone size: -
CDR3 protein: CASSLAPGVTEAFF
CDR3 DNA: TGTGCCAGCAGTCTCGCGCCGGGGGTCACTGAAGCTTTCTTT

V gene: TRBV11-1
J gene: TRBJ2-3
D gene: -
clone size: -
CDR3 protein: CTSSSGGSFVGARTDTQYF
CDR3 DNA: TGTACCAGCAGCTCTGGGGGAAGCTTTGTTGGAGCCCGCACAGATACTCAGTATTTT

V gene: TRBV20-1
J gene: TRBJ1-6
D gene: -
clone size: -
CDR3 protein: CSDDRSSYNSPLHF
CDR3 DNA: TGCAGTGACGACAGGAGCTCCTATAATTCACCCCTCCACTTT

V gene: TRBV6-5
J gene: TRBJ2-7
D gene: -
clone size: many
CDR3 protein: CASSELRPSEQYF
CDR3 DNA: TGTGCCAGCAGCGAACTAAGGCCCTCCGAGCAGTACTTC

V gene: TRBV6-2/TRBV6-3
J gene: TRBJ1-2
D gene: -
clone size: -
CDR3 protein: CASSPHGNYGYTF
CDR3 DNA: TGTGCCAGCAGTCCGCACGGAAACTATGGCTACACCTTC

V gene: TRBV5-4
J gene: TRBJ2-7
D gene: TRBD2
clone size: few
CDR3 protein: CASSILALTYEQYF
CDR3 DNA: TGTGCCAGCAGCATACTAGCGTTAACCTACGAGCAGTACTTC

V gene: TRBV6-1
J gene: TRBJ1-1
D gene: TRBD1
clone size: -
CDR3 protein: CAGSPVTGLGTEAFF
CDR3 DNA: TGTGCCGGCAGTCCCGTGACAGGGTTAGGCACTGAAGCTTTCTTT

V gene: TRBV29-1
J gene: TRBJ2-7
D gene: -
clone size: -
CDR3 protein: CGVLFGKGHEQYF
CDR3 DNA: TGCGGCGTTCTGTTCGGCAAGGGCCACGAGCAGTACTTC

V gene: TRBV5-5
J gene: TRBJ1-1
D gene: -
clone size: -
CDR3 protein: CVSSDGTAGGTEAFF
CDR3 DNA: TGTGTCAGCAGCGACGGGACCGCCGGAGGGACTGAAGCTTTCTTT

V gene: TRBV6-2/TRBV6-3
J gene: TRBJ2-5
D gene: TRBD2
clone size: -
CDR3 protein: CASSFLGLGKEAQYF
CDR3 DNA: TGTGCCAGCAGTTTTCTAGGACTAGGGAAAGAGGCCCAGTACTTC

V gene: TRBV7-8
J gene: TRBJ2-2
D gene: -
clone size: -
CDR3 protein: CASSSGLLVTGELFF
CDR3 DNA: TGTGCCAGCAGCTCCGGACTGCTTGTCACCGGGGAGCTGTTTTTT

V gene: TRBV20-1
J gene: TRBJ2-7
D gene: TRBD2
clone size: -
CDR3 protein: CSARDPGGGGSGEQYF
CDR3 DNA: TGCAGTGCTAGAGATCCCGGCGGAGGCGGGAGTGGCGAGCAGTACTTC

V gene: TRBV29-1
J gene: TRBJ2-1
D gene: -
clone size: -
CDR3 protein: CSVEEPGTHYNEQFF
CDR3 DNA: TGCAGTGTTGAAGAACCGGGTACCCACTACAATGAGCAGTTCTTC

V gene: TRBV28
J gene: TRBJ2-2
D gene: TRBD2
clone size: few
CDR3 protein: CANSSTSGRPTGELFF
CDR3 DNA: TGTGCCAACAGTTCCACTAGCGGGAGACCCACCGGGGAGCTGTTTTTT

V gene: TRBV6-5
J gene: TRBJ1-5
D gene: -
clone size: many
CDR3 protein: CASSPRRGSNQPQHF
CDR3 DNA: TGTGCCAGCAGCCCGAGGAGGGGTAGCAATCAGCCCCAGCATTTT

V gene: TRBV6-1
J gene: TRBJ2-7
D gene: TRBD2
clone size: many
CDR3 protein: CASGLAVIETYEQYF
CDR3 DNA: TGTGCGTCGGGACTAGCGGTCATCGAAACCTACGAGCAGTACTTC

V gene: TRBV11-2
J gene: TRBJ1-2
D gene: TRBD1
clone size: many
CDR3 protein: CASSSPGQLYGYTF
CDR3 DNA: TGTGCCAGCAGCTCTCCGGGACAGCTCTATGGCTACACCTTC

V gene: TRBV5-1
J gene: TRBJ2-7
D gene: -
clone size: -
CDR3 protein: CASSLKPGGLYEQYF
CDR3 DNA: TGCGCCAGCAGCCTAAAACCAGGGGGGTTGTACGAGCAGTACTTC

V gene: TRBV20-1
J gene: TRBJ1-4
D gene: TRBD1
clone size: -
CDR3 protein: CSANRGGEKLFF
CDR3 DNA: TGCAGTGCTAACAGGGGCGGCGAAAAACTGTTTTTT

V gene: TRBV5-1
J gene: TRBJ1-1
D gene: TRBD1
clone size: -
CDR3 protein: CAGSQEQGLEKAFF
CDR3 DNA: TGCGCCGGCAGCCAGGAACAGGGGTTGGAGAAAGCTTTCTTT

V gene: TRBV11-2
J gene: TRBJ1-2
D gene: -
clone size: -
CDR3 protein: CASSSGLNYGYTF
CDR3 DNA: TGTGCCAGCAGCTCGGGCCTAAACTATGGCTACACCTTC